Following are 24 T cell receptor beta chains from one sample sequenced in a study of blood T cells in healthy people across ages. Then a second PCR, running roughly 7 to 11 cycles, was carried out with a sample-barcoded 5' primer and a J-beta primer mix. MiXCR, applied by TCRdb to the 5' RACE reads, yields one record per CDR3 protein. The data hold 780,000 or so distinct CDR3 sequences, with roughly 56% observed a single time. Sequenced material: blood. Receptor source: a man aged 35 to 55 in good health.

This clonotype was observed a handful of times. V gene TRBV6-2 or TRBV6-3 combines with J gene TRBJ2-7; TRBD2 matches 7 bases. Germline loops: CDR1 MNHEY, CDR2 SVGEGT. This CDR3 spans 16 amino acids. The trim removed 4 bases at V and 5 bases at J, leaving 14 bases unmatched. The CDR3 sequence: CASSLPPPGGRNEQYF. CDR3 sequence (DNA): TGTGCCAGCAGTTTGCCCCCCCCGGGGGGACGGAACGAGCAGTACTTC.

The chain recombines TRBV7-9 with TRBJ2-5; 8 bases are shared with TRBD2. Per germline, CDR1 SEHNR and CDR2 FQNEAQ (reference sequence). With 4 bases clipped from V and 13 bases from J, the junction kept 20 bases outside the gene matches. The CDR3 extends over 16 amino acids. In DNA form, the CDR3 reads TGTGCCAGCAGCTCCACTAGCGGACTAAGGAGACTCGTGCCGTACTTC. This gives the protein CASSSTSGLRRLVPYF. Supplemented by reference TRBV7-9 and TRBJ2-5, the full variable domain reads DTGVSQNPRHKITKRGQNVTFRCDPISEHNRLYWYRQTLGQGPEFLTYFQNEAQLEKSRLLSDRFSAERPKGSFSTLEIQRTEQGDSAMYLCASSSTSGLRRLVPYFGPGTRLLVL.

The chain recombines TRBV29-1 with TRBJ1-2; 9 nucleotides agree with TRBD1. CDR3 length: 12 amino acids. After removal of 6 bases from V and 4 bases from J, the junction contained 3 bases not matched to a gene. CDR1 and CDR2 from the germline V gene are SQVTM and ANQGSEA. The CDR3 sequence: CSVQQGAYGYTF. The CDR3 nucleotides are TGCAGCGTGCAACAGGGGGCCTATGGCTACACCTTC. Drawing the rest from reference TRBV29-1 and TRBJ1-2, the complete variable domain is SAVISQKPSRDICQRGTSLTIQCQVDSQVTMMFWYRQQPGQSLTLIATANQGSEATYESGFVIDKFPISRPNLTFSTLTVSNMSPEDSSIYLCSVQQGAYGYTFGSGTRLTVV.

This clonotype was detected a few times. The chain has TRBV6-2 or TRBV6-3 and TRBJ2-5, with D possibly TRBD1 on 7 matching bases. The V end was cut by 6 bases, the J end by 4 bases, with 15 bases between. The length of the CDR3 is 14 residues. The V gene's germline CDR1 is MNHEY and CDR2 SVGEGT. CDR3 nucleotides: TGTGCCAGCAGCCGGGACAGACTAGGAGAGACCCAGTACTTC. It encodes CASSRDRLGETQYF.

V gene TRBV4-3 combines with J gene TRBJ2-7; D assignment may be TRBD1 or TRBD2 (5 bases each). The germline gives CDR1 LGHNA, CDR2 YSLEER. The ends were cut back, 0 bases at V and 2 bases at J, with 11 bases in the middle. The CDR3 runs to 15 residues. The CDR3 DNA is TGCGCCAGCAGCCAAGATATGGGGACCCCCTACGAGCAGTACTTC. This gives the protein CASSQDMGTPYEQYF.

This clonotype has a handful of counts. The genes are TRBV5-6 and TRBJ1-6; 7 bases match TRBD1. The V and J ends lost 2 bases and 7 bases, in that order; junction bases with no gene match: 6. Per the germline V gene, CDR1 is SGHDT and CDR2 is YYEEEE. The CDR3 has 15 residues. The CDR3, as DNA: TGTGCCAGCAGCTTCTTGACAGGGCCGAATTCACCCCTCCACTTT. Translated: CASSFLTGPNSPLHF.

This clonotype was seen more than once but under ten times. V is TRBV6-5 and J is TRBJ2-5, with unresolved D. V lost 8 bases to trimming and J lost 0 bases, with 16 bases between them. Germline V gene lookup returns CDR1 MNHEY and CDR2 SVGAGI. The length of the CDR3 is 15 residues. Here the CDR3 reads CASSIGLGNQETQYF. The DNA for the CDR3 is TGTGCCAGCTCAATCGGCTTGGGGAACCAAGAGACCCAGTACTTC.

The V gene is TRBV7-2, the J gene TRBJ1-5; 9 bases agree with TRBD1. This CDR3 contains 15 residues. From germline, CDR1 is SGHTA and CDR2 FQGNSA. The V gene end was trimmed by 0 bases and the J gene end by 4 bases; junction bases not matched to a gene: 1. CDR3 sequence reads: CASSLATGGNQPQHF. CDR3 bases: TGTGCCAGCAGCTTAGCGACAGGGGGGAATCAGCCCCAGCATTTT.

This chain uses TRBV20-1 with TRBJ1-2; the D is unclear. Germline-derived CDR1 and CDR2 are DFQATT and SNEGSKA (reference sequence). The CDR3 extends over 15 amino acids. V lost 0 bases, J lost 8 bases, and 19 bases lay in between. CDR3 amino acids: CSARDGKTPKGGYTF. CDR3 bases: TGCAGTGCTAGAGATGGCAAGACTCCAAAAGGGGGCTACACCTTC.

This clonotype was recorded a few times. The rearrangement uses TRBV28 and TRBJ2-5; D is uncertain. Trimming left V 0 bases short and J 7 bases short, with 18 bases between. CDR3 length: 16 residues. CDR1 is MDHEN and CDR2 is SYDVKM in the germline V gene. Here the CDR3 DNA reads TGTGCCAGCAGTTTATGCGTACCTAAGTGGTGTGGGACCCAGTACTTC. Amino acid sequence: CASSLCVPKWCGTQYF. The full variable domain, its missing parts supplied by reference TRBV28 and TRBJ2-5, is DVKVTQSSRYLVKRTGEKVFLECVQDMDHENMFWYRQDPGLGLRLIYFSYDVKMKEKGDIPEGYSVSREKKERFSLILESASTNQTSMYLCASSLCVPKWCGTQYFGPGTRLLVL.

In its sample, this clonotype was seen a few times. This CDR3 is CATQDRDRVVEQYF. CDR3 coding DNA: TGTGCCACCCAGGACAGGGATCGAGTAGTCGAGCAGTACTTC. The chain employs TRBV10-3 and TRBJ2-5, with 8 bases fitting TRBD1. The J call is doubtful: the DNA matches TRBJ2-7 better. The CDR3 is made up of 14 amino acids. Germline values: CDR1 ENHRY, CDR2 SYGVKD.

As DNA, the CDR3 is TGTGCCAGCAGGGCAGGGGCCTATGGCTACACCTTC. Translated, it gives CASRAGAYGYTF. V and J are TRBV7-2 and TRBJ1-2; TRBD1 is a possible D gene (6 bases). This CDR3 region has 12 residues. Trimming removed 6 bases at V and 4 bases at J, with 9 bases between. CDR1 and CDR2 (germline): SGHTA, FQGNSA.

The rearrangement joins TRBV28 to TRBJ2-7; TRBD2 matches 12 bases. From germline, CDR1 is MDHEN and CDR2 SYDVKM. J lost 6 bases, V lost 5 bases, and 8 bases had no gene match. The CDR3 loop spans 15 amino acids. CDR3: CASSLASGRAVEQYF. Here the CDR3 DNA reads TGTGCCAGCAGTCTGGCTAGCGGGAGGGCCGTCGAGCAGTACTTC.

This chain uses TRBV27 with TRBJ2-1; the match to TRBD2 covers 10 bases. The junction had 11 bases not matched to a gene; V was cut back by 2 bases and J by 4 bases. The CDR3 spans 18 residues. Germline CDR1 is MNHEY and CDR2 is SMNVEV (reference sequence). CDR3 sequence: CASSLIGVAGGGYNEQFF. CDR3 in DNA: TGTGCCAGCAGTTTAATTGGGGTAGCGGGAGGAGGATACAATGAGCAGTTCTTC.

The CDR3 DNA reads as TGTGCCAGCAGCTTATTTGACAGCAGCACAGATACGCAGTATTTT. Its protein product is CASSLFDSSTDTQYF. The chain links TRBV7-2 to TRBJ2-3; the D gene is possibly TRBD1 (5 bases). CDR1 is SGHTA, CDR2 FQGNSA, per germline. This CDR3 contains 15 residues. Trimming removed 2 bases from V and 0 bases from J, with 9 bases in between.

V and J are TRBV25-1 and TRBJ1-2; TRBD1 might be the D (5 bases). This CDR3 comprises 13 residues. Germline V lookup: CDR1 MGHDK, CDR2 SYGVNS. With 4 bases removed from V and 7 bases from J, the gap between germline ends came to 13 bases. The CDR3 region has the DNA TGTGCCAGCAGTGTCTACTTTGGGGGTGGCTACACCTTC. The encoded protein is CASSVYFGGGYTF.

This clonotype has just a few counts. The chain combines TRBV29-1 with TRBJ2-5, with 12 bases fitting TRBD2. V shed 8 bases, J shed 4 bases, and the junction held 11 bases outside the gene matches. This CDR3 comprises 15 residues. Germline V CDR1 and CDR2: SQVTM, ANQGSEA. CDR3: CSTPRLAGEVETQYF. In nucleotides, the CDR3 is TGCAGCACCCCCAGACTAGCGGGGGAGGTAGAGACCCAGTACTTC.

The chain uses TRBV10-3 and TRBJ2-1; 16 bases match TRBD2. After removal of 10 bases from V and 9 bases from J, the junction contained 12 bases not matched to a gene. The germline V gene encodes CDR1 ENHRY and CDR2 SYGVKD. This CDR3 contains 16 residues. The CDR3 spells CANGVGLAGGLGEQFF. CDR3 sequence (DNA): TGTGCCAACGGTGTGGGACTAGCGGGGGGGCTTGGTGAGCAGTTCTTC.

In DNA form, the CDR3 reads TGTGCCAGCAGCGTGGGGCAGGGTTCTGGAGCTTTCTTT. This sequence encodes CASSVGQGSGAFF. The chain couples TRBV7-9 to TRBJ1-1; a weak D match, TRBD1 (5 bases). The CDR3 length is 13 residues. Germline V gene lookup returns CDR1 SEHNR and CDR2 FQNEAQ (reference sequence). V lost 5 bases and J 10 bases, leaving 17 bases between the germline ends. The full variable domain, with the rest looked up from reference TRBV7-9 and TRBJ1-1, is DTGVSQNPRHKITKRGQNVTFRCDPISEHNRLYWYRQTLGQGPEFLTYFQNEAQLEKSRLLSDRFSAERPKGSFSTLEIQRTEQGDSAMYLCASSVGQGSGAFFGQGTRLTVV.

CDR3 nucleotides: TGTGCCAGCAGTTTAAGCGGACAGGGCAATGAGCAGTTCTTC. Translation: CASSLSGQGNEQFF. The chain has TRBV28 and TRBJ2-1, with 8 bases aligning to TRBD1. V trimming: 2 bases; J trimming: 6 bases; junction bases outside the gene matches: 3. This CDR3 contains 14 residues. Germline CDR1 reads MDHEN; CDR2 reads SYDVKM.

The chain couples TRBV4-3 to TRBJ2-5; 9 bases map to TRBD2. CDR3 size: 16 residues. V shed 1 base and J 11 bases; nucleotides not matched to a gene: 14. Looked up from germline, CDR1 is LGHNA and CDR2 is YSLEER. The CDR3 nucleotides are TGCGCCAGCAGCCAAGGCGGGACTAGCAGACCCCATGAGCAGTACTTC. Its translation: CASSQGGTSRPHEQYF.

A few counts support this clonotype. The chain is built from TRBV9 and TRBJ2-5, with 10 nucleotides matching TRBD2. Germline V gene sequence: CDR1 SGDLS, CDR2 YYNGEE. The CDR3 is 15 residues long. Trimming took 3 bases from V and 5 from J; bases not matched to a gene: 7. DNA for the CDR3: TGTGCCAGCAGCGAGAGCGGGGGGGCATGGGAGACCCAGTACTTC. Translation gives CASSESGGAWETQYF.

CDR3 nucleotides: TGTGCCAGTGGGAGGGACAGGGTTGCAGATACGCAGTATTTT. This sequence encodes CASGRDRVADTQYF. The chain has TRBV7-8 and TRBJ2-3; TRBD1 aligns across 9 bases. V lost 9 bases, J lost 4 bases, and 8 bases stayed unmatched. Germline CDR1 and CDR2: SGHVS and FQNEAQ. CDR3 length: 14 residues.

V is TRBV28 and J is TRBJ1-4; the D gene is possibly TRBD1 (6 bases). Germline CDR1 reads MDHEN; CDR2 reads SYDVKM. Trimming left V 4 bases short and J 6 bases short, with 15 bases between. The CDR3 is 15 residues long. The CDR3 nucleotides are TGTGCCAGCAGTTCTTTGGGGGGCGGGGATGAAAAACTGTTTTTT. Protein: CASSSLGGGDEKLFF.